One T cell receptor beta chain is described in this entry. What it binds is not known. The data are from a study of cytomegalovirus exposure and HLA in healthy donors. Notes on the study in general: According to the study, 160 or so TCR beta chains were cytomegalovirus-associated.

For this donor, CMV serostatus was not recorded. The CDR3 runs 15 residues. The germline V gene has CDR1 LNHNV and CDR2 YYDKDF (reference sequence). Losses at the gene ends were 5 bases for V and 2 bases for J; bases not matched to a gene: 5. Primers for the PCR totalled 60 Vbeta and 13 Jbeta. Sequencing was performed with immunoSEQ multiplex PCR; in TCRdb, only in-frame clones are kept and a portion is missing. The table records about 130,000 clones, more than 70% of them present only once. The material sequenced was PBMCs. This TCR came from a human donor in good health. This rearrangement joins TRBV15 to TRBJ1-2; TRBD1 matches 10 bases. Here the CDR3 DNA reads TGTGCCACCAGCCCCCGGGGACAGGGGAACTATGGCTACACCTTC. Amino acids: CATSPRGQGNYGYTF.